The T cell receptor (beta chain) under discussion was sequenced for a study of blood T cells in healthy people across ages (dated by TCRdb to about 2015). With respect to the entire study: In model experiments, roughly one uniquely barcoded TCR beta cDNA molecule per two T cells was captured by template switching. Age-related changes in TCR beta repertoire diversity were measured in the study by deep sequencing normalized with unique cDNA molecular identifiers. Four age groups were formed from the donors: young (average around 15 years), middle-aged (approximately 40), aged (approximately 60) and long-lived (approximately 80). Two additional independent replicas of 1 million unique cDNA reads from the same blood draw were analyzed for two donors (one aged 18 to 30 and one aged 80 or older).

A remark on this clonotype: Which antigen it targets is not known. Base qualities are not provided; no much larger clone lies one nucleotide away.

Findings and caveats that apply to the study as a whole: A strong correlation was found between observed TCR beta diversity and the percentage of naive T cells measured by flow cytometry. Compared with the aged group, more naive CD4+ T cells, fewer expanded clones and increased TCR diversity were shown by the long-lived group, suggesting age selection. Estimates of total diversity based on one million sequenced T cells were considered lower bounds and underestimates. Conclusive comparison of naive and antigen-experienced compartments was prevented by the profiling of bulk unsorted PBMCs. Donor CMV infection status was unknown, potentially confounding age-related changes in expanded clonotypes. Observed TCR beta diversity per million T cells fell roughly linearly with age, and a significant reduction was already apparent by age around 39.

Libraries came from 5' RACE. These reads were obtained on an Illumina HiSeq 2500. A second PCR of roughly 7 to 12 cycles was run with a J-beta primer mix and a sample-barcoded 5' primer. A unique molecular identifier was introduced onto each TCR beta cDNA molecule by a template-switch 5' adaptor carrying 12 random nucleotides. Each sample yielded at least 2.5 million CDR3-containing paired-end reads. The Mint cDNA synthesis kit, primed by a TRBC-specific oligonucleotide, was used to synthesize first-strand cDNA from all RNA. After uracil-DNA glycosylase treatment, a first 18-cycle PCR used universal primers M1SS and BC2_uni_R on all cDNA. The original methods were these. Each sample was normalized by randomly selecting 1 million high-quality reads, each carrying a distinct molecular identifier. Instead of being binned into consensus sequences, reads that shared molecular identifiers were thrown out. MiTCR, run with a Q25 quality threshold and the strictest error-elimination algorithm, handled CDR3 identification, clonotype clustering and error correction. A nonparametric unseen species model with Euler transformation was used to estimate a lower bound on total TCR beta diversity. The public reads were reanalyzed by TCRdb: fastp trimming at Q25, MiXCR alignment, in-frame beta chains only. Duplicate CDR3 protein sequences are folded into a single record with the most common DNA and genes. It is TCRdb's table, rather than the study itself, that gives the V and J calls and clone size. For this sample there are 450,000 to 600,000 distinct CDR3 sequences; around a quarter appear just once. The ten top clones hold approximately 3.3% of the sample.

The donors were roughly 40 Caucasian individuals from Russia, aged roughly 6 to 100 years, who were systemically healthy. Ten milliliters of peripheral blood were drawn from each donor into EDTA-treated Vacutainer tubes. Ficoll-Paque density-gradient centrifugation was used to isolate PBMCs, with at least 6 million obtained per sample. Trizol reagent was used to extract total RNA from the PBMCs, yielding at least 5.5 micrograms per sample. Naive CD45RAhigh/CD27high T cell percentages were measured by flow cytometry on a PBMC aliquot from every donor. From a lookup of the germline V gene, CDR1 and CDR2 are SGHTA and FQGNSA. A distance of 11 bases separates the germline ends of V and J, which lose 4 bases and 4 bases respectively. Including cysteine and phenylalanine, the CDR3 has 14 amino acids. Only the CDR3 part of the read is kept: 42 bases, read in frame from the first base. Another study also made use of these data, one on T cells of mothers and their children. That second report states: Nine systemically healthy Caucasian individuals, comprising three mothers and their six children, were included as donors. cDNA synthesis used all of the extracted RNA, with 1.5 ug of RNA in each 15 ul reaction. Sample barcodes and 2-4 random nucleotides were added via the M1S primer in the second PCR. More than 8 million TCR beta CDR3 reads were obtained from each mother, and roughly 3 million reads were obtained from each child. In both related and unrelated pairs, thymic selection shapes the output of TCR recombination in a similar way, with inherited differences having only a minor effect. Related mother-child pairs always showed normalized repertoire overlap that was slightly higher than in unrelated mother-child pairs, though the difference was never significant. No persistent microchimeric T cell clones were detected, at a sensitivity of approximately 110 clones per million clonotypes. To look for features that set related mother-child pairs apart from unrelated individuals, the researchers ran deep NGS to compare the TCR beta repertoires of mothers and children. Mothers averaged around 40 +/- 4 years of age and children averaged approximately 12 +/- 4 years. Libraries were sequenced on Illumina HiSeq 2000 with 100+100 nt paired-end reads after adapter ligation with NEBNext reagents. To prevent cross-contamination, the mother and child libraries were prepared one month apart and sequenced in separate runs. For each donor, somewhere between roughly 450,000 and 2,100,000 distinct TCR beta clonotypes were identified. Naive TCR beta clonotypes were estimated from low-frequency clonotypes matched to each donor's FACS-determined naive share, without sorting.

The source of this sequence is a boy aged 2 to 10 in good health. Sequenced: blood. The rearranged segments are TRBV7-2 and TRBJ2-1; a confident D gene designation cannot be given. The CDR3: CASSSRRRYNEQFF. Here is the DNA: TGTGCCAGCAGCTCCCGTCGGCGGTACAATGAGCAGTTCTTC. Here the CDR3 is joined to the reference TRBV7-2 and TRBJ2-1 genes, and the full variable domain is: GAGVSQSPSNKVTEKGKDVELRCDPISGHTALYWYRQSLGQGLEFLIYFQGNSAPDKSGLPSDRFSAERTGGSVSTLTIQRTQQEDSAVYLCASSSRRRYNEQFFGPGTRLTVL.